This T cell receptor (beta chain) was observed in a study of immune aging and cytomegalovirus after organ transplant (dated by TCRdb to about 2021). With regard to the full study: Every transplant recipient was given three-drug immunosuppression consisting of prednisone, tacrolimus, and mycophenolate. Overall study results and their limits: Since the sequencing data did not include a CD57 measurement, a conservative gene-based definition of aging was used in its place. Following viremia, aged-phenotype cells rose post-transplant in clones of any size, with the rise occurring earlier in large clones (days 200-264) than in small clones. Large clones contained a bigger proportion of TEMRA cells, and over time the seven largest clones (fewer than 2,000 cells) picked up aged and TEMRA cells and lost TCM cells.

The library was built by means of single-cell sequencing. Sequenced on an Illumina NovaSeq 6000. The BD Rhapsody Targeted mRNA and AbSeq Reagent Kit, in a microwell format, was used for cell capture and library preparation. Libraries covered TCR, sample tags, AbSeq, and targeted mRNA from the Human T-Cell Expression Panel plus custom TOX and TOX2 primers. An Illumina NovaSeq was used to sequence the libraries. As for how the authors treated the data: The analysis covered about 9,800 cells in total, of which approximately 7,100 were CD8 T cells and 4494 were CD8 T cells with an identifiable TCR CDR3. On the Seven Bridges Genomics platform, raw data were run through the BD Rhapsody Targeted Analysis Pipeline with V(D)J processing. Quality control, Sample Tag demultiplexing with Lex-BDSMK, clone identification with VDJ Explorer, and Seurat clustering were performed in SeqGeq 1.6.0. Clones comprising <1% of CD8 T cells were considered non-expanded; clones comprising >2.5% of the sample were considered clonal expansions. Through fastp at Q25 and MiXCR, TCRdb rebuilt clones from the public reads, retaining in-frame beta chains. CDR3 protein sequences are deduplicated, and each keeps its most common genes and DNA. The V and J calls and clone size come from TCRdb's table, not from the authors' own analysis. This sample gives about 21,000 distinct CDR3 sequences in total; roughly a third of them show up just once. 20% to 30% of the sample is in the top ten clones.

Explained via the paper, the time point label denotes: five sample-tagged time points from pre-transplant (day -1) to day 368 post-transplant, pooled. Thawed PBMC were stimulated for roughly twelve hours with a CMV IE-1 overlapping peptide library without transport inhibitors. After being thawed and rested overnight, the cells were stimulated in R10 medium along with CD28/CD49d costimulation. The IE-1 peptide library was composed of 15-amino-acid peptides with overlaps of 11 amino acids. Each time point was barcoded using BD Single-Cell Multiplexing Kit Sample Tags, after which the barcoded samples were pooled and stained with oligo-conjugated anti-CD45RA plus sorting antibodies. A BD FACSAria III was used to sort CMV-responsive CD8+CD137+ and CD4+CD154+ T cells at 4-way purity. EDTA vacutainers were used to collect blood, which was then processed with a Ficoll gradient within 1-24 hours. A word on this clonotype: This clone's antigen is unknown. Per-nucleotide qualities are absent, and no much larger clonotype sits a single base away.

The germline V gene encodes CDR1 SGDLS and CDR2 YYNGEE. V gives up 4 bases and J gives up 4 bases, and the segment between their germline ends measures 13 bases. The CDR3 starts with the cysteine, ends with the phenylalanine, and has 14 residues. The only DNA kept is the CDR3, 42 bases in frame from the first base. This sequence uses TRBV9 and TRBJ2-3, with a tentative D gene TRBD1 over 6 matching bases. The sample was CMV peptide-activated CD4+ and CD8+ T cells sorted from blood, taken at five time points, pooled. In the paper's terms, the cell subset or site label means: sorted CD8+CD137+ and CD4+CD154+ T cells after 12 to 13 h CMV IE-1 peptide stimulation. The clonotype was recovered from a female donor who had a heart transplant and CMV viremia. CDR3 sequence: CASSLQGRADTQYF. The DNA sequence is given as TGTGCCAGCAGCTTACAGGGTCGCGCAGATACGCAGTATTTT.